Listed here is a single T cell receptor (beta chain). Its antigen specificity is not known. Base qualities are not provided; no much larger clone lies one nucleotide away. The trim is 4 bases for V and 3 bases for J, with a gap of 6 bases between the germline ends. Spanning cysteine to phenylalanine, the CDR3 consists of 11 amino acids. Only CDR3 DNA is held: 33 bases, read in frame from base 1. From a lookup of the germline V gene (reference sequence), CDR1 and CDR2 are GTSNPN and SVGIG. TCR CDR3 regions were amplified from genomic DNA by multiplex PCR using the deep immunoSEQ assay. Extracted genomic DNA from each cell subset was spread evenly across all wells of several immunoSEQ 96-well plates, with each plate serving as a replicate. Each replicate PCR for sorted subsets received around 200 ng genomic DNA, equal to tens of thousands of T cell genomes. Purified libraries were quantified with a Qubit 3.0 fluorometer, sized on a Bioanalyzer 2100, and re-quantified with the KAPA Library Quantification kit. Every immunoSEQ 96-well plate was sequenced on a dedicated single-read 150-cycle Illumina NextSeq 550 flow cell. As for the authors' bioinformatics: Because only junctional sequences without quality scores were contained in the immunoSEQ output, filtering matching that applied to full-length reads could not be performed. Sequences were annotated with PyIR, a Python wrapper for IgBLAST v1.9, using IMGT germline references to assign V/J genes and CDR3. Reads were filtered out if the reads had weak V/J assignments (E-value above 1e-6), no CDR3, stop codons, out-of-frame junctions, or ambiguous translated residues. V3J clonotypes were defined by identical inferred V gene, J gene, and CDR3 amino acid sequence. The percentage overlap between two repertoires was calculated by dividing the number of shared unique clonotypes by the size of the smaller repertoire. Richness of each repertoire was evaluated using RTK rarefaction, the Chao1 estimator, and Recon v2.1 estimates of unobserved clonotypes. OLGA was used to compute generation probabilities for all TCRbeta clonotypes that the gDNA method yielded from a handful of donors. TCRdb took this table from immuneACCESS and kept in-frame rearrangements with V and J called. Such tables lack part of the clones; where checked against another copy, unresolved V genes explain under half of the gap, and the rest is unexplained. The V and J calls and the clone size are those of that table, but D and trimming were determined from the DNA. Counted in this sample were about 2.2 million clones; about 94% of them appeared once. Around 1.8% of the sample comes from the top ten.

CD8 naive samples were CD45RO-negative cells positively selected for CCR7, giving a CD45RA+CCR7+ population that excluded TemRA cells. Donors were healthy HIV-negative adults with no recently reported acute infections or vaccinations. Every donor was a Caucasian adult living in Nashville, Tennessee, USA. Blood was collected by leukapheresis, and PBMCs were isolated by Ficoll-Histopaque density gradient centrifugation and then cryopreserved in liquid nitrogen vapor phase. Analytical flow cytometry was used to check the purity and quantity of every magnetically sorted T cell population. Each sorted fraction had its genomic DNA isolated and then quantified by UV absorbance on a Nanodrop 2000c. This sample is part of a study of shared clonotypes between healthy human individuals (TCRdb year 2020). For the wider study: The cohort comprised two women and a few men aged 18 to 49 years. Between about 0.8 and 8.9 billion PBMCs per donor were obtained by leukapheresis. For each donor, three plates each were used for CD4 naive and CD4 memory, two plates were used for CD8 naive, and one plate was used for CD8 memory. To estimate repertoire size and how much clonotypes are shared between individuals, the study performed deep sequencing of blood TCR repertoires from a few healthy adults. To increase sequencing depth and limit assay-specific biases, different laboratories used diverse techniques to prepare libraries and sequence TCR repertoires. What the work shows at the level of the full study, not this receptor alone: Incomplete sequencing was indicated by rarefaction of sorted-subset datasets, despite the large sequencing depth. Compared with non-shared clonotypes, clonotypes shared by all four sorted-subset donors had higher generation probabilities. Naive subsets generally had larger estimated clonotype richness than memory subsets did. The genetic and exposure-history diversity represented was limited by the small number of donors. Pairwise subsampling indicated that sequencing depth was expected to affect the degree of clonotype sharing among donors. Sampling was limited to blood, and TCR repertoires in tissue likely differ from TCR repertoires in blood. About 5% of naive CD4, 3.5% of naive CD8, 2.3% of memory CD4, and roughly 0.4% of memory CD8 clonotypes were shared across a few donors.

The sample consisted of naive CD8+ T cells from PBMCs. Read against the paper, the sample's cell subset or site label means: CD45RA+CCR7+. The sequence was obtained from a man aged 18 to 30 in good health. Some clones in this sample may be carry-over from other donors' samples. The chain uses TRBV30 and TRBJ1-1, with the D gene call left open. The DNA sequence follows: TGTGCCTGGACCTGGGACACTGAAGCTTTCTTT. It specifies CAWTWDTEAFF.